What follows are 20 T cell receptor beta chains derived from one specimen sequenced in a study of PD-1 blockade in classical Hodgkin lymphoma. The method was immunoSEQ multiplex PCR; TCRdb's version includes in-frame clones alone and lacks a portion of them. The data hold under 30,000 clones, with about 89% observed a single time. As to time point: newly diagnosed, previously untreated cHL patient sample. Sequences were obtained from peripheral blood mononuclear cells (PBMCs). The receptors shown here come from a human donor with classical Hodgkin lymphoma.

The J gene is TRBJ1-2, the V gene TRBV25-1; the match to TRBD1 covers 8 bases. V shed 3 bases, J shed 3 bases, and the junction held 9 bases outside the gene matches. This CDR3 has 16 residues. Germline V gives CDR1 MGHDK, CDR2 SYGVNS. The DNA of the CDR3 is TGTGCCAGCAGTGAGGCCCAGGGGGCATCTTACTATGGCTACACCTTC. Its protein product is CASSEAQGASYYGYTF.

V gene TRBV27 combines with J gene TRBJ1-5, with D tentatively TRBD1 (6 bases). Trimming removed 1 base from V and 3 bases from J, with 7 bases in between. This CDR3 comprises 14 residues. CDR1 MNHEY and CDR2 SMNVEV come from the germline V gene (reference sequence). CDR3 nucleotides: TGTGCCAGCAGTTTATACAGGGCCAATCAGCCCCAGCATTTT. It specifies CASSLYRANQPQHF.

V is TRBV27 and J is TRBJ2-3; 12 bases are a match to TRBD2. This CDR3 region has 16 residues. CDR1 and CDR2 from the germline V gene are MNHEY and SMNVEV (reference sequence). Losses at the gene ends were 6 bases for V and 4 bases for J; bases not matched to a gene: 8. The CDR3 nucleotides are TGTGCCAGCAGCCGACTAGCGGGAGATGGGTCAGATACGCAGTATTTT. Translated, it gives CASSRLAGDGSDTQYF.

This chain joins TRBV9 and TRBJ2-3; 12 nucleotides align to TRBD1. V was clipped by 3 bases and J by 6 bases; unmatched bases: 8. The CDR3 spans 16 residues. Germline CDR1 reads SGDLS; CDR2 reads YYNGEE. CDR3 nucleotide sequence: TGTGCCAGCAGCGCCTGGGGACAGGGGGCGTCTGATACGCAGTATTTT. Protein sequence: CASSAWGQGASDTQYF.

DNA for the CDR3: TGTGCCAGCAGTTTATCGGGCAGGGTCTATGGCTACACCTTC. Residues: CASSLSGRVYGYTF. The genes are TRBV28 and TRBJ1-2, with D possibly TRBD1 on 5 matching bases. Per germline, CDR1 MDHEN and CDR2 SYDVKM. V was shortened by 1 base and J by 4 bases, with 10 bases between the two germline ends. There are 14 residues in the CDR3.

The CDR3 DNA follows: TGTGCCAGCAGCCTCTACCCAGGGGAAGCTGAAGCTTTCTTT. Its translation is CASSLYPGEAEAFF. The rearrangement links TRBV9 to TRBJ1-1, with D perhaps TRBD1 (6 bases). This CDR3 region has 14 residues. Germline V gene lookup returns CDR1 SGDLS and CDR2 YYNGEE. V lost 4 bases and J lost 6, with 16 bases in between.

This chain links TRBV7-2 with TRBJ1-5; 8 bases map to TRBD1. V was clipped by 5 bases and J by 6 bases; unmatched bases: 9. This CDR3 comprises 15 residues. The V gene's germline CDR1 is SGHTA and CDR2 FQGNSA. This CDR3 reads CASSAHRGGAQPQHF. The DNA of the CDR3 is TGTGCCAGCAGCGCCCACAGGGGGGGAGCTCAGCCCCAGCATTTT.

This clone was observed a single time. The chain recombines TRBV6-6 with TRBJ2-7, with D possibly being TRBD2 (6 bases). CDR3 size: 14 residues. V lost 6 bases, J lost 2 bases, and 14 bases lay in between. Germline V gene data show CDR1 as MNHNY and CDR2 as SVGAGI (reference sequence). The CDR3 DNA sequence: TGTGCCAGCAGATTTGCGGGGTCTACCTACGAGCAGTACTTC. Encoded protein: CASRFAGSTYEQYF.

The J gene is TRBJ2-3, the V gene TRBV19, with a weak D call TRBD2 (6 bases). Germline V CDR1 and CDR2: LNHDA, SQIVND (reference sequence). Deletions cut 5 bases from V and 2 bases from J, with 11 bases between. This CDR3 has 14 residues. CDR3 sequence (DNA): TGTGCCAGTAGTGATGGGACTTCCACAGATACGCAGTATTTT. It yields the protein CASSDGTSTDTQYF.

The rearrangement links TRBV10-3 to TRBJ1-5; D uncertain. The germline gives CDR1 ENHRY, CDR2 SYGVKD. Trimming stripped 2 bases from V and 4 bases from J, with 6 bases between. The CDR3 extends over 13 amino acids. The CDR3: CAISEEGNQPQHF. In nucleotides, the CDR3 is TGTGCCATCAGTGAGGAAGGTAATCAGCCCCAGCATTTT.

The V gene is TRBV7-9, the J gene TRBJ2-7; 7 bases are a match to TRBD2. CDR3 length: 14 amino acids. CDR1 and CDR2 (germline): SEHNR, FQNEAQ (reference sequence). Losses at the gene ends were 5 bases for V and 4 bases for J; bases not matched to a gene: 8. The CDR3: CASSLAGVGYEQYF. The DNA for the CDR3 is TGTGCCAGCAGCCTGGCGGGAGTCGGTTACGAGCAGTACTTC.

This chain connects TRBV11-2 to TRBJ2-3; D remains ambiguous. V lost 5 bases to trimming and J lost 0 bases, with 12 bases between them. The CDR3 has 15 residues. Per germline, CDR1 SGHAT and CDR2 FQNNGV. The CDR3 here is CASSQNLGSTDTQYF. In DNA form, the CDR3 reads TGTGCCAGCAGCCAGAATTTAGGGAGCACAGATACGCAGTATTTT.

The chain joins TRBV5-1 to TRBJ1-3; unclear D gene. The CDR3 runs 14 residues. The V end lost 1 base, the J end lost 3 bases, and 8 bases lay between the germline ends. Germline CDR1 reads SGHRS; CDR2 reads YFSETQ. Here the CDR3 reads CASSLTGVGNTIYF. In DNA, the CDR3 is TGCGCCAGCAGCTTGACCGGGGTTGGAAACACCATATATTTT.

The chain employs TRBV5-1 and TRBJ2-3, with 7 bases that match TRBD2. Germline-derived CDR1 and CDR2 are SGHRS and YFSETQ. J was trimmed by 1 base and V by 0 bases; bases with no gene match: 5. There are 16 residues in the CDR3. The CDR3, as DNA: TGCGCCAGCAGCTTGGGCCTAGCGGACGGCACAGATACGCAGTATTTT. Its protein is CASSLGLADGTDTQYF.

The chain employs TRBV9 and TRBJ2-1; D unclear. With 0 bases removed from V and 1 base from J, the gap between germline ends came to 5 bases. Looked up from germline, CDR1 is SGDLS and CDR2 is YYNGEE. CDR3 length equals 14 residues. The CDR3 DNA is TGTGCCAGCAGCGTAGTCAGTTCCTACAATGAGCAGTTCTTC. This translates into CASSVVSSYNEQFF.

The DNA of the CDR3 is TGTGCCAGCAGCCCTAGCCCCTCAACTAATGAAAAACTGTTTTTT. Translating gives CASSPSPSTNEKLFF. The chain has TRBV9 and TRBJ1-4, with D unclear. Germline V gives CDR1 SGDLS, CDR2 YYNGEE. There are 15 residues in the CDR3. Trimming removed 4 bases at V and 0 bases at J, with 10 bases between.

This clone was detected only once. The chain combines TRBV18 with TRBJ1-4; D uncertain. The CDR3 spans 14 residues. The germline V gene encodes CDR1 KGHSH and CDR2 LQKENI. Trimming pared 0 bases from V and 7 bases from J, leaving 9 bases between. The CDR3 nucleotides read TGTGCCAGCTCACCACCGGGGTCCGGTGAAAAACTGTTTTTT. It codes for CASSPPGSGEKLFF.

This rearrangement joins TRBV28 to TRBJ1-2; TRBD1 is a possible D gene (5 bases). The CDR3 sequence is 14 residues long. Germline V gene data show CDR1 as MDHEN and CDR2 as SYDVKM. The V and J ends lost 6 bases and 5 bases respectively, with 16 bases between them. The CDR3 nucleotides read TGTGCCAGCAGCCCCCTCCCAGGGTTATATGGCTACACCTTC. It yields the protein CASSPLPGLYGYTF.

The chain recombines TRBV5-6 with TRBJ2-7; 10 bases fit TRBD2. CDR1 SGHDT and CDR2 YYEEEE come from the germline V gene. The CDR3 has 15 residues. J was trimmed by 5 bases and V by 4 bases; bases with no gene match: 9. CDR3 residues: CASSRTGTSVHEQYF. The CDR3 DNA reads as TGTGCCAGCAGCAGAACCGGGACTAGCGTTCACGAGCAGTACTTC.

This clone was counted a single time. CDR3 sequence reads: CASSEFGFTGELFF. The CDR3 nucleotides read TGTGCCAGCAGTGAATTTGGATTCACCGGGGAGCTGTTTTTT. The J gene is TRBJ2-2, the V gene TRBV25-1, with D unclear. Trimming took off 1 base at V and 4 bases at J, with 7 bases between the two ends. The V gene's germline CDR1 is MGHDK and CDR2 SYGVNS. This CDR3 is 14 amino acids long.